This T cell receptor (beta chain) originates from a study of shared clonotypes between healthy human individuals. Study background: Sampling drew on donors who were a couple of women and a few men aged 18 to 49. Regarding the study as a whole: A handful of donors held about 5% of naive CD4 clonotypes in common.

Concerning this clone: Antigen unknown.

Every immunoSEQ plate was one replicate of a subset's evenly spread DNA. The protocol was immunoSEQ multiplex PCR, while the TCRdb copy is restricted to in-frame clones and leaves out a portion. The sample holds about 600,000 clones, less than 98% seen once. There are 16 residues in the CDR3. The V gene lost 3 bases and the J gene lost 0 bases, with 11 bases spanning the gap. Germline V CDR1 and CDR2: SEHNR, FQNEAQ (reference sequence). Sequencing was performed on naive CD4+ T cells sorted from blood. The subset here: CD45RA+ positively selected. The rearrangement links TRBV7-9 to TRBJ1-4; D not resolved. The clonotype was recovered from a woman in her 30s in good health. The CDR3 loop is CASSFGVKATNEKLFF. Written as DNA, the CDR3 is TGTGCCAGCAGCTTCGGGGTAAAAGCAACTAATGAAAAACTGTTTTTT.